Listed here are 2 T cell receptor beta chains from one sample, sequenced in a study of blood T cell repertoires in COVID-19. Measured with immunoSEQ multiplex PCR; TCRdb has only the in-frame clones, and not every one. The sample yields some 78,000 clones, 86% seen once. The sample comprised peripheral blood. Receptor source: a middle-aged man with active or convalescent COVID-19.

A single count supports this clone. The V gene is TRBV25-1, the J gene TRBJ2-5; maybe TRBD1 (5 bases). The V and J ends lost 3 bases and 3 bases respectively, with 8 bases between them. Germline V CDR1 and CDR2: MGHDK, SYGVNS. The CDR3 extends over 13 amino acids. CDR3 sequence reads: CASSDGREETQYF. The DNA of the CDR3 is TGTGCCAGCAGTGACGGCAGGGAAGAGACCCAGTACTTC.

V usage is TRBV18 and J usage is TRBJ1-5; 9 bases fit TRBD1. V was clipped by 2 bases and J by 4 bases; unmatched bases: 3. The germline V gene encodes CDR1 KGHSH and CDR2 LQKENI. This CDR3 has 15 amino acids. CDR3 in amino acids: CASSPDRGTNQPQHF. The CDR3 DNA reads TGTGCCAGCTCACCAGACAGGGGGACGAATCAGCCCCAGCATTTT. The whole variable domain, filled in from reference TRBV18 and TRBJ1-5, reads NAGVMQNPRHLVRRRGQEARLRCSPMKGHSHVYWYRQLPEEGLKFMVYLQKENIIDESGMPKERFSAEFPKEGPSILRIQQVVRGDSAAYFCASSPDRGTNQPQHFGDGTRLSIL.